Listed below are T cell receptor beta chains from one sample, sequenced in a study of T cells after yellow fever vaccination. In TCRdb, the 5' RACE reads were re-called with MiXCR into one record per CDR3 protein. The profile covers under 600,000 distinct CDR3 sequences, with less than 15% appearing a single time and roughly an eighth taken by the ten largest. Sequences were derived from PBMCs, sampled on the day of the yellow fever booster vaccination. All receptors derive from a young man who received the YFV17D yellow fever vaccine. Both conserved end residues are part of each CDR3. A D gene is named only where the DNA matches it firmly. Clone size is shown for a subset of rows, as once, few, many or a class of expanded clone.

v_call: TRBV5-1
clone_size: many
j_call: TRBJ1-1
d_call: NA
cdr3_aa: CASSLDSYTEAFF
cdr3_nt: TGCGCCAGCAGCTTGGACTCATACACTGAAGCTTTCTTT

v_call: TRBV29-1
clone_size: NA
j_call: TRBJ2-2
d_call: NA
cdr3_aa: CSVGGPGELFF
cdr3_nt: TGCAGCGTTGGGGGGCCCGGGGAGCTGTTTTTT

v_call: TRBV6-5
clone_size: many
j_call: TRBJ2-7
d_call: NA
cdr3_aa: CASSSYYEQYF
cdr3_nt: TGTGCCAGCAGCTCCTACTACGAGCAGTACTTC

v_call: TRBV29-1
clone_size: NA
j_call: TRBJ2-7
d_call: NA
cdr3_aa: CSVNFKVADRNPYEQYF
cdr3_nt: TGCAGCGTTAACTTCAAGGTGGCTGACAGGAACCCCTACGAGCAGTACTTC

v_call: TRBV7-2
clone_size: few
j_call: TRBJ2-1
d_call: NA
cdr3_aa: CASSSSLASSTQQFF
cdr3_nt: TGTGCCAGCAGCTCCTCCCTAGCTTCGTCCACCCAGCAGTTCTTC

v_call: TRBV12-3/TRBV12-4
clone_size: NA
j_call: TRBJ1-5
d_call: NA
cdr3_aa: CASSLESDQPQHF
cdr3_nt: TGTGCCAGCAGTTTAGAATCCGATCAGCCCCAGCATTTT

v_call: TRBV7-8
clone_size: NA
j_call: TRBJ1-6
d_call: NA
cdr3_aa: CASSLGIDTYNSPLHF
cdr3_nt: TGTGCCAGCAGCTTGGGAATAGATACCTATAATTCACCCCTCCACTTT

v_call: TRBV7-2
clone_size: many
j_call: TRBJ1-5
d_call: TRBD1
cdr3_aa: CASSHGTDRNQPQHF
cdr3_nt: TGTGCCAGCAGCCATGGGACAGACCGCAATCAGCCCCAGCATTTT

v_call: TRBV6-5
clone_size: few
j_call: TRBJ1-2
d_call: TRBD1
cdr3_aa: CASSYSMTGGASGYTF
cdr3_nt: TGTGCCAGCAGTTACTCGATGACAGGGGGCGCCTCTGGCTACACCTTC

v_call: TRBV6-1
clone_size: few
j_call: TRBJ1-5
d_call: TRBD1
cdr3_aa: CASSPIYRGSQPQHF
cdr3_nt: TGTGCCAGCAGTCCTATCTACAGGGGGAGTCAGCCCCAGCATTTT

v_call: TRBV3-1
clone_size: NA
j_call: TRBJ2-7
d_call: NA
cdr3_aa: CANPPGEVSYEQYF
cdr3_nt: TGTGCCAACCCACCGGGTGAGGTGTCCTACGAGCAGTACTTC

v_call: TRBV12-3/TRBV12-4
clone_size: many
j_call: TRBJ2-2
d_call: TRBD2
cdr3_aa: CASRLSGSGRTGELFF
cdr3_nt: TGTGCCAGCAGGCTTAGCGGGAGCGGCCGCACCGGGGAGCTGTTTTTT

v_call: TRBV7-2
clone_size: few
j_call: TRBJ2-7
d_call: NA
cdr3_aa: CASSSQGPGYYEQYF
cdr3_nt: TGTGCCAGCAGCTCCCAGGGACCCGGATACTACGAGCAGTACTTC

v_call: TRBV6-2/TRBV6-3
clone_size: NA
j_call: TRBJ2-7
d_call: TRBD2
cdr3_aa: CASSYSSGLGTSGLPSSYEQYF
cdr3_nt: TGTGCCAGCAGTTACTCGAGTGGGTTGGGGACTAGCGGGCTCCCGAGCTCCTACGAGCAGTACTTC

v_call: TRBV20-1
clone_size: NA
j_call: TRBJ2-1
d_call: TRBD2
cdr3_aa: CSAQLAGRSSYNEQFF
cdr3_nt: TGCAGTGCTCAGTTAGCGGGAAGAAGCTCCTACAATGAGCAGTTCTTC

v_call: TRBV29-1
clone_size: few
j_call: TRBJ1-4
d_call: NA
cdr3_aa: CSVAPGSAEKLFF
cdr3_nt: TGCAGCGTTGCACCGGGGAGTGCCGAAAAACTGTTTTTT

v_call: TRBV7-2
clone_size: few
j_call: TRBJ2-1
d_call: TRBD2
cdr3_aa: CASRPGLAVYNEQFF
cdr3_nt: TGTGCCAGCAGACCGGGACTAGCGGTATACAATGAGCAGTTCTTC